One and the same sample provided the 21 T cell receptor beta chains below, sequenced in a study of blood T cell repertoires in COVID-19. The assay was immunoSEQ multiplex PCR, and TCRdb's table has in-frame clones only and misses some. The sample carries roughly 220,000 clones, 80% recorded once. Sequencing used PBMCs or T cells enriched from blood (not recorded which). These receptors all come from a man aged 30 to 45 with acute COVID-19.

CDR3 nucleotide sequence: TGTGCCAGCAGCCCTGGTAGATCGACAGTGAACACTGAAGCTTTCTTT. This gives the protein CASSPGRSTVNTEAFF. The rearrangement uses TRBV7-9 and TRBJ1-1; D possibly corresponds to TRBD1 (5 bases). Trimming took 5 bases from V and 0 from J, leaving 16 bases between them. Germline-derived CDR1 and CDR2 are SEHNR and FQNEAQ (reference sequence). This CDR3 region has 16 residues.

The chain carries TRBV6-2 or TRBV6-3 and TRBJ2-7; 10 bases line up with TRBD2. The trim removed 6 bases at V and 2 bases at J, leaving 1 base unmatched. The germline CDR1 and CDR2 sequences are MNHEY and SVGEGT. The CDR3 has 13 amino acids. CDR3 bases: TGTGCCAGCAGCCTAGCGGGGGCCTACGAGCAGTACTTC. It yields the protein CASSLAGAYEQYF.

V gene TRBV19 combines with J gene TRBJ1-1, with a weak D call TRBD1 (6 bases). Trimming removed 7 bases from V and 2 bases from J, with 17 bases in between. Germline lookup yields CDR1 LNHDA and CDR2 SQIVND (reference sequence). This CDR3 is built from 15 residues. This chain's CDR3 is CASIPGRTANTEAFF. CDR3 sequence (DNA): TGTGCCAGTATCCCTGGCAGGACAGCCAACACTGAAGCTTTCTTT.

V and J are TRBV28 and TRBJ1-5; D ambiguous. Deletions cut 1 base from V and 5 bases from J, with 12 bases between. Germline V CDR1 and CDR2: MDHEN, SYDVKM. The CDR3 contains 15 residues. The CDR3 DNA reads as TGTGCCAGCAGTTTATTAGCGGGGTTTGATCAGCCCCAGCATTTT. It encodes CASSLLAGFDQPQHF.

The chain joins TRBV6-1 to TRBJ1-1; no firm D call. CDR1 is MNHNS and CDR2 is SASEGT in the germline V gene. Trimming removed 2 bases at V and 1 base at J, with 11 bases between. The CDR3 is made up of 15 amino acids. The CDR3 DNA reads as TGTGCCAGCAGTGAACTAGTGGCGGGGAACACTGAAGCTTTCTTT. Translated: CASSELVAGNTEAFF.

The chain uses TRBV2 and TRBJ2-5; D is uncertain. CDR1 and CDR2 from the germline V gene are SNHLY and FYNNEI. This CDR3 has 11 amino acids. Between the trimmed V and J ends, which lost 7 bases and 4 bases, there was a span of 7 bases. CDR3 DNA: TGTGCCAGCATCGGTGTAGAGACCCAGTACTTC. This codes for CASIGVETQYF.

The CDR3 nucleotides are TGTGCCAGCAGCGCGGGGGGGAACTATGGCTACACCTTC. Amino acid sequence: CASSAGGNYGYTF. The chain recombines TRBV9 with TRBJ1-2; a weak D match, TRBD1 (5 bases). Per germline, CDR1 SGDLS and CDR2 YYNGEE. The CDR3 consists of 13 residues. Trimming removed 3 bases from V and 2 bases from J, with 8 bases in between.

The rearrangement joins TRBV4-1 to TRBJ1-2; D gene uncertain. V gave up 1 base and J gave up 11 bases, with 14 bases separating them. Germline V lookup: CDR1 MGHRA, CDR2 YSYEKL. The CDR3 runs 13 residues. The CDR3 DNA is TGCGCCAGCAGCCAAGGACCAGGCCAGCAGTACACCTTC. This encodes CASSQGPGQQYTF.

The rearrangement links TRBV5-4 to TRBJ2-5; 10 positions agree with TRBD2. V lost 0 bases, J lost 4 bases, and 6 bases stayed unmatched. The CDR3 totals 16 residues. Germline V lookup: CDR1 SGHNT, CDR2 YYREEE (reference sequence). The CDR3 protein is CASSLAPLAGVETQYF. The DNA of the CDR3 is TGTGCCAGCAGCTTGGCCCCTCTAGCGGGGGTAGAGACCCAGTACTTC.

This sequence joins TRBV19 and TRBJ1-2; no clear D gene. In germline, CDR1 is LNHDA, CDR2 SQIVND (reference sequence). Trimming left V 5 bases short and J 6 bases short, with 7 bases between. This CDR3 contains 11 residues. The chain's CDR3 is CASSFRHGYTF. DNA for the CDR3: TGTGCCAGTAGTTTCCGTCATGGCTACACCTTC. The whole variable domain, remainder taken from reference TRBV19 and TRBJ1-2, is DGGITQSPKYLFRKEGQNVTLSCEQNLNHDAMYWYRQDPGQGLRLIYYSQIVNDFQKGDIAEGYSVSREKKESFPLTVTSAQKNPTAFYLCASSFRHGYTFGSGTRLTVV.

The chain recombines TRBV3-1 (or the pseudogene TRBV3-2) with TRBJ2-5, with 13 bases lining up with TRBD2. The germline V gene encodes CDR1 LGHDT and CDR2 YNNKEL (reference sequence). The CDR3 is made up of 14 amino acids. Germline trimming cut 4 bases from V and 5 bases from J; bases unmatched to any gene: 1. As DNA, the CDR3 is TGTGCCAGCAGCCCGGGACTAGCGGGGGAGACCCAGTACTTC. This sequence encodes CASSPGLAGETQYF.

The chain is built from TRBV5-6 and TRBJ2-1; TRBD1 matches at 7 bases. Losses at the gene ends were 2 bases for V and 0 bases for J; bases not matched to a gene: 5. The CDR3 is made up of 16 amino acids. Germline V lookup: CDR1 SGHDT, CDR2 YYEEEE. CDR3 amino acids: CASSFDRASSYNEQFF. CDR3 bases: TGTGCCAGCAGCTTCGACAGGGCTAGCTCCTACAATGAGCAGTTCTTC. Complete variable domain (other parts from reference TRBV5-6 and TRBJ2-1): DAGVTQSPTHLIKTRGQQVTLRCSPKSGHDTVSWYQQALGQGPQFIFQYYEEEERQRGNFPDRFSGHQFPNYSSELNVNALLLGDSALYLCASSFDRASSYNEQFFGPGTRLTVL.

This chain connects TRBV11-2 to TRBJ2-5; TRBD1 might be the D (7 bases). Germline lookup yields CDR1 SGHAT and CDR2 FQNNGV. The CDR3 extends over 17 amino acids. The V and J ends lost 5 bases and 5 bases respectively, with 24 bases between them. The CDR3 DNA reads as TGTGCCAGCAGCCAGGGGGGACAAGGCCCGCGAGGGGAGACCCAGTACTTC. It encodes CASSQGGQGPRGETQYF.

V and J are TRBV10-3 and TRBJ2-7; 7 nucleotides agree with TRBD2. This CDR3 region has 14 residues. J was trimmed by 3 bases and V by 4 bases; bases with no gene match: 6. Germline lookup yields CDR1 ENHRY and CDR2 SYGVKD. The CDR3 DNA sequence: TGTGCCATCAGTGCCCGGGAGGTTTTCTACGAGCAGTACTTC. Its protein is CAISAREVFYEQYF.

The J gene is TRBJ2-1, the V gene TRBV27; a possible D gene is TRBD1 (6 bases). The CDR3 contains 17 residues. Germline lookup yields CDR1 MNHEY and CDR2 SMNVEV (reference sequence). V shed 7 bases and J shed 5 bases, with 24 bases lying between them. The CDR3 coding sequence is TGTGCCAGCACCAAAACCATCCGGGACACCGTACACAATGAGCAGTTCTTC. Protein product: CASTKTIRDTVHNEQFF.

The chain couples TRBV18 to TRBJ1-1; D is ambiguous. V lost 6 bases to trimming and J lost 0 bases, with 5 bases between them. Germline V gives CDR1 KGHSH, CDR2 LQKENI. The CDR3 runs 12 residues. CDR3 coding DNA: TGTGCCAGCTCGTCTATGAACACTGAAGCTTTCTTT. As protein: CASSSMNTEAFF.

V usage is TRBV28 and J usage is TRBJ2-1; possibly TRBD2 for D (6 bases). The CDR3 is made up of 15 amino acids. Trimming took off 5 bases at V and 8 bases at J, with 19 bases between the two ends. Germline assignment: CDR1 MDHEN and CDR2 SYDVKM. As DNA, the CDR3 is TGTGCCAGCAGTCCCTGGGGCGGGGATAGCCATGAGCAGTTCTTC. Translating it yields CASSPWGGDSHEQFF.

This clone came up once. The V gene is TRBV20-1, the J gene TRBJ1-6; possible D gene TRBD1, 6 bases. Trimming took 0 bases from V and 14 from J, leaving 8 bases between them. The germline V gene encodes CDR1 DFQATT and CDR2 SNEGSKA (reference sequence). This CDR3 has 11 residues. CDR3 region: CSARERGTLHF. Here the CDR3 DNA reads TGCAGTGCTAGAGAAAGGGGGACCCTCCACTTT.

The V gene is TRBV13, the J gene TRBJ2-3; 12 bases align to TRBD2. Germline CDR1 and CDR2: PRHDT and FYEKMQ (reference sequence). This CDR3 is built from 15 residues. J was trimmed by 10 bases and V by 4 bases; bases with no gene match: 9. The CDR3 is CASSSTASGGAPQYF. DNA of the CDR3: TGTGCCAGCAGCTCCACGGCTAGCGGGGGGGCCCCGCAGTATTTT.

This chain joins TRBV7-9 and TRBJ2-3; D unresolved. Trimming left V 5 bases short and J 1 base short, with 7 bases between. CDR1 and CDR2 (germline): SEHNR, FQNEAQ (reference sequence). CDR3 length equals 13 residues. The CDR3 region is CASSALGTDTQYF. CDR3 DNA sequence: TGTGCCAGCAGCGCGTTGGGCACAGATACGCAGTATTTT.

The chain links TRBV28 to TRBJ2-3; TRBD2 matches at 8 bases. Trimming removed 6 bases from V and 6 bases from J; junction bases left unmatched: 11. Germline-derived CDR1 and CDR2 are MDHEN and SYDVKM. CDR3 length: 15 residues. In DNA, the CDR3 is TGTGCCAGCAGATCCCTTCGCCGGGGGGGGGATACGCAGTATTTT. Translation gives CASRSLRRGGDTQYF.